This T cell receptor beta chain is drawn from a study of T cell responses to AZD1222 COVID-19 vaccine (dated by TCRdb to the early 2020s). General notes on the study: A total of approximately 230 trial participants underwent TCR sequencing, of whom 207 received two doses of AZD1222 and some 25 received two doses of the MenACWY control vaccine. Enrollment into the trials was organized by age into subgroups of 18-55, 56-69 and 70-plus years, and those subgroups contained roughly 150, 30 and 60 TCR-sequenced participants, respectively.

CDR1 and CDR2 were assigned from the germline V gene as MNHEY and SVGAGI. The junction shows trimming of 6 bases on V and 1 base on J, plus 12 bases between the germline ends. The CDR3 spans 14 residues, from the cysteine through the phenylalanine. The DNA shown is the 42-base CDR3, in frame from base 1. A note on this clone: Its target antigen remains unknown. No per-base quality is available; no much larger clone lies one base away.

The time point label on this specimen signifies: about 28 days (+/-7) after the second vaccine dose. Because spike-specific TCR depth and breadth did not differ between the two schedules, AZD1222 recipients who got a second dose at roughly 4 weeks were pooled with those who got a second dose at roughly 12 weeks. The vaccinee samples were drawn from two UK trials, COV001 and COV002, one of which was a single-blind randomized controlled phase 2/3 trial testing AZD1222 (ChAdOx1 nCoV-19) in healthy adults. Trial participant PBMC samples were collected at day 0 and day 28 after the second dose for TCRbeta chain sequencing. What the authors observed across the whole study: Nearly half of unique spike-specific TCRs reportedly recognized epitopes outside regions mutated in the B.1.351 and B.1.1.7 variants. The vaccine-associated CD4 TCRs covered the entire spike protein, and the dominant responses fell in regions 160-218 and 743-854. Because no samples from the day 14 peak response were available, repertoires could be characterized only after the peak T cell response. Only six AZD1222 recipients were SARS-CoV-2 seropositive at baseline, limiting conclusions about previously exposed vaccinees. Most participants were white British and females outnumbered males, and the authors suggested that clonal diversity may have been underestimated. In the small 56-69-year group, the increase in depth fell short of significance, most likely because of low power. Spike-specific TCR breadth and depth rose significantly after two AZD1222 doses compared with day 0 and with MenACWY recipients.

The CDR3 regions of human TCRbeta chains were subjected to immunosequencing. The authors' analysis ran thus. TCRs in the repertoires were compared against a reference library of SARS-CoV-2-specific TCRs that had been generated with the MIRA antigen-specificity platform. Breadth was defined as the fraction of unique TCRs that were SARS-CoV-2-associated, and depth was defined as the fraction of total T cells that were SARS-CoV-2-associated. Using the MIRA data, each spike-specific TCR was assigned both to the spike region to which the TCR was reactive and to a CD4 or CD8 class. Log10-transformed breadth and depth values were compared by one-way ANOVA with Sidak's multiple comparisons tests. The immuneACCESS repertoire file appears here via TCRdb, limited to in-frame rearrangements. These files lack a portion of the clones; in checked studies, under half of the deficit traces to unresolved V genes, and the cause of the others is not known. That table gives V, J and clone size, and the DNA gave D and trimming. This sample comprises about 83,000 clones, approximately 90% of them detected only once. The ten largest clones take up less than 35% of the sample.

The sequencing used peripheral blood, collected 28 days after the second AZD1222 dose. The sequence is built from TRBV6-5 and TRBJ2-5; no D gene can be assigned with confidence. The receptor was isolated from an adult who received the AZD1222 COVID-19 vaccine. The CDR3 reads as follows: CASSQTYSQETQYF. The DNA sequence is as follows: TGTGCCAGCAGCCAAACATACTCCCAAGAGACCCAGTACTTC.